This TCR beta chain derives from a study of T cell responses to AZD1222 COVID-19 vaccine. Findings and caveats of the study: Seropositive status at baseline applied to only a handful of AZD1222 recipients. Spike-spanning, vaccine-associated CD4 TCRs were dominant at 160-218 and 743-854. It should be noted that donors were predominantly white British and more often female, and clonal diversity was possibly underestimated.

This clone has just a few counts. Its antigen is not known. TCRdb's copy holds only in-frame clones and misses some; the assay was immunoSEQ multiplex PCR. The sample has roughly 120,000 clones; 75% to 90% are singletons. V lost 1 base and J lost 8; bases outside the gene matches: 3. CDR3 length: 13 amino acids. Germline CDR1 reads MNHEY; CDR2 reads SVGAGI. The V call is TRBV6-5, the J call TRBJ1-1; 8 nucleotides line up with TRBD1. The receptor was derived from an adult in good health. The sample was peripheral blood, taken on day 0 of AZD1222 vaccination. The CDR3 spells CASSYLDREEAFF. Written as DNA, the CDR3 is TGTGCCAGCAGTTACTTGGACAGGGAGGAAGCTTTCTTT.